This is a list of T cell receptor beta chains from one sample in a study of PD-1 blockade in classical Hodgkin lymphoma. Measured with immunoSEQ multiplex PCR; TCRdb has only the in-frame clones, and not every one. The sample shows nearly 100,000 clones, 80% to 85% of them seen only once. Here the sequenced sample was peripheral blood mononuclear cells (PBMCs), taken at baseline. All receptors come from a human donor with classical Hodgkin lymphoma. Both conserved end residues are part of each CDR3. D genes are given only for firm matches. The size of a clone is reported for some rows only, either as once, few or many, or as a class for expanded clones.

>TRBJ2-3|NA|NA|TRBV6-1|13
TGTGCCAGCAGTGAAGCGCACCTGGTAGCGCAGTATTTT
CASSEAHLVAQYF
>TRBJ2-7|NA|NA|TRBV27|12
TGTGCCAGCAGGGAGACGCCTTACGAGCAGTACTTC
CASRETPYEQYF
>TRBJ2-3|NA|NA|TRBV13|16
TGTGCCAGCAGCTTAGGCTCCCGACCAGTAACAGATACGCAGTATTTT
CASSLGSRPVTDTQYF
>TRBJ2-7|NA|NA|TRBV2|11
TGTGCCAGCAGGGCGTCCTACGAGCAGTACTTC
CASRASYEQYF
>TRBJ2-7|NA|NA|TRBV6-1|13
TGTGCCAGCAGATTAGGGGGCTCCTACGAGCAGTACTTC
CASRLGGSYEQYF
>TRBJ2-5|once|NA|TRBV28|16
TGTGCCAGCAGTTGGGGGACGGGAGTAGCCCAAGAGACCCAGTACTTC
CASSWGTGVAQETQYF
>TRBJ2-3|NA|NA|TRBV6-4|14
TGTGCCAGCAGAGCGGACTGGAACACAGATACGCAGTATTTT
CASRADWNTDTQYF
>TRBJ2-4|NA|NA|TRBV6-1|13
TGTGCCAGCTGTCATGGAGGCGAAAACATTCAGTACTTC
CASCHGGENIQYF
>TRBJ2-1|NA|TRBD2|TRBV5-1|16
TGCGCCAGCAGCCCGGGTGGTAGCGGGAGCTACAATGAGCAGTTCTTC
CASSPGGSGSYNEQFF
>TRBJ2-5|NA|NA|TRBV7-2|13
TGTGCCAGCAGCTTTTATGACCAAGAGACCCAGTACTTC
CASSFYDQETQYF
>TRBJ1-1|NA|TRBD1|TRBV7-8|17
TGTGCCAGCAGCTTACGAGATCCGGGACAGGGATACACTGAAGCTTTCTTT
CASSLRDPGQGYTEAFF
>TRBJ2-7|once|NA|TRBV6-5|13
TGTGCCAGCAGCACCCATGACCCCTACGAGCAGTACTTC
CASSTHDPYEQYF
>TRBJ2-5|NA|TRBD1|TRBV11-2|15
TGTGCCAGCAGCTCTGCAAGGGGGCGGCAAGAGACCCAGTACTTC
CASSSARGRQETQYF
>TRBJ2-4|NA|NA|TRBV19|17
TGTGCCAGTAGTACTCAGGGAGGATCCGAGATGTTAAACATTCAGTACTTC
CASSTQGGSEMLNIQYF
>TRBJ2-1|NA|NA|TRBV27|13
TGTGCCAGCAGCTCGGACAGTTACAATGAGCAGTTCTTC
CASSSDSYNEQFF
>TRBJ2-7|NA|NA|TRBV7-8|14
TGTGCCAGCAGCCCCCGGGACGACTCCTACGAGCAGTACTTC
CASSPRDDSYEQYF
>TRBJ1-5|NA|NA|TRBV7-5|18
TGTGTCAGAAACCCCGTCTGCGGTCGTGAGGGTTCGAGTCAGCCCCAGCATTTT
CVRNPVCGREGSSQPQHF
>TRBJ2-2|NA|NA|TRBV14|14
TGTGCCAGCGGGGTACAGGGGAACACCGGGGAGCTGTTTTTT
CASGVQGNTGELFF
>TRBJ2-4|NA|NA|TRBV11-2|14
TGTGCCAGCAGCTTATGGTCCGGCCAGGGGTTTCAGTACTTC
CASSLWSGQGFQYF
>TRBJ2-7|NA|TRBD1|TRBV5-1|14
TGCGCCAGCAGCGTCCGGGACAGGCTCCGCGAGCAGTACTTC
CASSVRDRLREQYF
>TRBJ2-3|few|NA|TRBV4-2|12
TGTGCCAGCAGCCCCGTAGGAGGTACGCAGTATTTT
CASSPVGGTQYF
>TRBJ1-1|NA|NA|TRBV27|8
TGTGCCAGCGTAGAAGCTTTCTTT
CASVEAFF
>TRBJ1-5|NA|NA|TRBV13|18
TGTGCCAGCAGCTTATCTCTGGGGAAGGGGCCCCCAGATCAGCCCCAGCATTTT
CASSLSLGKGPPDQPQHF
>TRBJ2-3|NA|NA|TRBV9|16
TGTGCCAGCAGCGTAACTCGGGAGTGGGGCACAGATACGCAGTATTTT
CASSVTREWGTDTQYF
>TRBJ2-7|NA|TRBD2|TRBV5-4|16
TGTGCCAGCAGCCCTCGGACTAGCGGCTCCTCCTACGAGCAGTACTTC
CASSPRTSGSSYEQYF
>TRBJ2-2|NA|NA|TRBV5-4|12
TGTGCCAGCAGCTTGTCCCCCGGGGAGCTGTTTTTT
CASSLSPGELFF
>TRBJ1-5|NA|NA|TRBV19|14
TGTGCCAGTACGGTGCAGGGGTCCCCTCAGCCCCAGCATTTT
CASTVQGSPQPQHF
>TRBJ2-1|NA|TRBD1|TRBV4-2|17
TGTGCCAGCAGCCAAGCGGCGGGACAGGGGCATAGCAATGAGCAGTTCTTC
CASSQAAGQGHSNEQFF
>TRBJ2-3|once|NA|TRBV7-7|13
TGTGCCAGCAGCTTAACGGGGGCAGATACGCAGTATTTT
CASSLTGADTQYF
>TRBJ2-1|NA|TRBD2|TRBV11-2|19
TGTGCCAGCAGTTCTCCCCCGGGACTAGCGGGAGGGGGCCGGGGTGAGCAGTTCTTC
CASSSPPGLAGGGRGEQFF
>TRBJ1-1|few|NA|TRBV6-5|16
TGTGCCAGCAGTTACCTGCACCCGGACGTGACCTCCGGGGCTTTCTTT
CASSYLHPDVTSGAFF
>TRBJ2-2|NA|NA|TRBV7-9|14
TGTGCCAGCAGCCCCCGGGCCTCCGCCTCCGAGCTGTTTTTT
CASSPRASASELFF
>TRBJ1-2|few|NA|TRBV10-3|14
TGTGCCATCAACCAAGGAACAGGGAACTATGGCTACACCTTC
CAINQGTGNYGYTF
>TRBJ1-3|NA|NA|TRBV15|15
TGTGCCACCAGCAGAGGACGGGGGGGAGGAAACACCATATATTTT
CATSRGRGGGNTIYF
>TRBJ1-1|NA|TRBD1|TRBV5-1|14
TGCGCCAGCAGGAATGGACAGGGGAACACTGAAGCTTTCTTT
CASRNGQGNTEAFF
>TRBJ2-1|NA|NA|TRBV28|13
TGTGCCAGCAGTCGGTCAGGAAACAATGAGCAGTTCTTC
CASSRSGNNEQFF
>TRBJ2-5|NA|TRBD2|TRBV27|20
TGTGCCAGCAGTCTTACCCCATCCTCCAGACTAGCGGGAGGGAGGGAGACCCAGTACTTC
CASSLTPSSRLAGGRETQYF
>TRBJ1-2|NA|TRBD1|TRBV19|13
TGTGCCAGTAGTTTGGGGACAGACTATGGCTACACCTTC
CASSLGTDYGYTF
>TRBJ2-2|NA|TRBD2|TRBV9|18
TGTGCCAGCAGCGCCGGGACTAGCGGGAGACGGGGCACCGGGGAGCTGTTTTTT
CASSAGTSGRRGTGELFF
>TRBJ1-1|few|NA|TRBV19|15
TGTGCCAGTAGTATTGGGAGAGGAATGAACACTGAAGCTTTCTTT
CASSIGRGMNTEAFF
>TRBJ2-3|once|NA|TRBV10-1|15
TGCGCCAGCAGTGAGGGAGGGGGCTTGTCGGATACGCAGTATTTT
CASSEGGGLSDTQYF
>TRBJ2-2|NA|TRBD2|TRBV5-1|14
TGCGCCAGCAGCTTGACTAGCGCGGGCGGGGAGCTGTTTTTT
CASSLTSAGGELFF
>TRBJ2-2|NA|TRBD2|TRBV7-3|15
TGTGCCAGCAGCCGGGGACTAGCGAGGGCCGGGGAGCTGTTTTTT
CASSRGLARAGELFF
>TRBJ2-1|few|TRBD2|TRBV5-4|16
TGTGCCAGCAGCCGATGGACTAGCGGGGGCTACAATGAGCAGTTCTTC
CASSRWTSGGYNEQFF
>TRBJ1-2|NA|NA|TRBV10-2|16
TGCGCCAGCAGCGAGGCGCCCAGGGCCTTATTAAATGGCTACACCTTC
CASSEAPRALLNGYTF
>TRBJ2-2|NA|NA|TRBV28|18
TGTGCCAGCAGTTCCCCACAGGGGGGAGGGCCGAACACCGGGGAGCTGTTTTTT
CASSSPQGGGPNTGELFF
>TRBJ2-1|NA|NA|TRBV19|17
TGTGCCAGTAGTATGGCAGGGGCGGACTTCTACTACAATGAGCAGTTCTTC
CASSMAGADFYYNEQFF
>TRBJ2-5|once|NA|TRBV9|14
TGTGCCAGCAGCGTAGGGTGGGGCCAAGAGACCCAGTACTTC
CASSVGWGQETQYF
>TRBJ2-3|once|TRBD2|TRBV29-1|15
TGCAGCGTGGGCCTAGCGGGAGGGGGTCGAGATACGCAGTATTTT
CSVGLAGGGRDTQYF
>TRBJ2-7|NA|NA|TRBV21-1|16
TGTGCCAGCGTCCAAGAGGGGGGGAACCTCTCCTACGAGCAGTACTTC
CASVQEGGNLSYEQYF
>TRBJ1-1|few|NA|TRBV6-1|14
TGTGCCAGCAAGACGGCCGGCCTTGGGCTCCAAGCTTTCTTT
CASKTAGLGLQAFF
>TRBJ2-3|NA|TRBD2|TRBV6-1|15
TGTGCCAGCAGTCCCCGGGGGGGCTCGCCAGATACGCAGTATTTT
CASSPRGGSPDTQYF
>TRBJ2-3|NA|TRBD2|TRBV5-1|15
TGCGCCAGCAGCTTCGGGGGGAAGGTCGGAGATACGCAGTATTTT
CASSFGGKVGDTQYF
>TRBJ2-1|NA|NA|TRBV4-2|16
TGTGCCAGCAGCCAAGAAGTTAGGCTAGGGTACAATGAGCAGTTCTTC
CASSQEVRLGYNEQFF